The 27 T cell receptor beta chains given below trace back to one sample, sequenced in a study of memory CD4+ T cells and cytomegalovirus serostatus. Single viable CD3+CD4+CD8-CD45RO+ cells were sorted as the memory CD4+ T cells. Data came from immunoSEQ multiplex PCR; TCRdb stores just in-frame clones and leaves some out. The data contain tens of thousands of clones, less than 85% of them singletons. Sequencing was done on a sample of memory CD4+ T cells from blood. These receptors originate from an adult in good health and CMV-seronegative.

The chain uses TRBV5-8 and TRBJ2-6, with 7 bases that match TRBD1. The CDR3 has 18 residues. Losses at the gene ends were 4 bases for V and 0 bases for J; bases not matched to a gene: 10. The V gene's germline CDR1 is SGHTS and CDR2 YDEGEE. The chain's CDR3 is CASSLRQGSGSGANVLTF. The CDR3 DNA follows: TGTGCCAGCAGCCTTAGACAGGGATCAGGCTCTGGGGCCAACGTCCTGACTTTC.

The CDR3 spells CASEGSSYNEQFF. The CDR3 DNA reads TGTGCCAGCGAGGGGAGCTCCTACAATGAGCAGTTCTTC. The chain links TRBV28 to TRBJ2-1; either TRBD1 or TRBD2 may fit D (5 bases each). The CDR3 loop spans 13 amino acids. Trimming cost V 8 bases and J 0 bases, with 8 bases left between them. The germline gives CDR1 MDHEN, CDR2 SYDVKM.

CDR3 sequence: CSVERGDGYTF. In DNA, the CDR3 is TGCAGCGTTGAGAGGGGAGATGGCTACACCTTC. This sequence joins TRBV29-1 and TRBJ1-2, with TRBD1 as a possible D gene (5 bases). Germline lookup yields CDR1 SQVTM and CDR2 ANQGSEA. Between the trimmed V and J ends, which lost 3 bases and 6 bases, there was a span of 8 bases. The CDR3 has 11 amino acids. Supplemented by reference TRBV29-1 and TRBJ1-2, the full variable domain reads SAVISQKPSRDICQRGTSLTIQCQVDSQVTMMFWYRQQPGQSLTLIATANQGSEATYESGFVIDKFPISRPNLTFSTLTVSNMSPEDSSIYLCSVERGDGYTFGSGTRLTVV.

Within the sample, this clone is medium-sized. CDR3 bases: TGCGCCAGCAGCTCCCAGGGTGGGGGGGCCCCAGAGACCCAGTACTTC. It yields the protein CASSSQGGGAPETQYF. The chain recombines TRBV5-1 with TRBJ2-5; the D gene is possibly TRBD2 (7 bases). CDR1 and CDR2 (germline): SGHRS, YFSETQ. The CDR3 extends over 16 amino acids. V was shortened by 3 bases and J by 4 bases, with 19 bases between the two germline ends.

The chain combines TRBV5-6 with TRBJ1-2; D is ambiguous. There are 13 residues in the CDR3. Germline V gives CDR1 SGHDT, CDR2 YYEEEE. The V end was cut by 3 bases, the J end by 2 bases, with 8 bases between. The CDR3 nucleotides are TGTGCCAGCAGCTCGTCGACGAACTATGGCTACACCTTC. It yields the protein CASSSSTNYGYTF.

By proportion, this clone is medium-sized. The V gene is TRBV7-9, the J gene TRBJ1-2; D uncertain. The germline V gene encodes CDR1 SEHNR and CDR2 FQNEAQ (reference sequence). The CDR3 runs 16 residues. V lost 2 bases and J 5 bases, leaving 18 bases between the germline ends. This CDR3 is CASSLLSSGDFYGYTF. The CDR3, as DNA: TGTGCCAGCAGCTTACTGTCTTCCGGAGATTTTTATGGCTACACCTTC.

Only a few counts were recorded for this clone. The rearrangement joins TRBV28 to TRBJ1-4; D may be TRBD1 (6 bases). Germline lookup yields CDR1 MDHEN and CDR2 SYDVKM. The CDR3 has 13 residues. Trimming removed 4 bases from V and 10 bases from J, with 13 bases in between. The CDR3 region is CASSSHTDRKLFF. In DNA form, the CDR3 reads TGTGCCAGCAGTTCCCACACGGACAGAAAACTGTTTTTT.

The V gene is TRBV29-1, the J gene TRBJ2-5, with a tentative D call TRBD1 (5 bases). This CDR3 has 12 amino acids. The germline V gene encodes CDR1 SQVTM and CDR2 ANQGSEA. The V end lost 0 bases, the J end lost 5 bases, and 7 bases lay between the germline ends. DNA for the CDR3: TGCAGCGTTGAAGAGGGGCGGGAGACCCAGTACTTC. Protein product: CSVEEGRETQYF.

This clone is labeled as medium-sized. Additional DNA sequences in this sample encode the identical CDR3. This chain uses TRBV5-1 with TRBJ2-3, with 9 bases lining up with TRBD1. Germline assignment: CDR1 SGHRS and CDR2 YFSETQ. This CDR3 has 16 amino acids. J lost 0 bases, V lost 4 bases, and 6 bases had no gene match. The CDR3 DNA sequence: TGCGCCAGCAGCCGATCGGGACAGGGTAGCACAGATACGCAGTATTTT. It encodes CASSRSGQGSTDTQYF.

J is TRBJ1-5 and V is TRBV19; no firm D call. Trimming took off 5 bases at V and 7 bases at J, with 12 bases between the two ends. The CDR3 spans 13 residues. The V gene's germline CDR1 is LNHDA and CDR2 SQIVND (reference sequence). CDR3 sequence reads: CASSYNVGQPQHF. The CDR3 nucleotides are TGTGCCAGTAGTTACAACGTGGGGCAGCCCCAGCATTTT.

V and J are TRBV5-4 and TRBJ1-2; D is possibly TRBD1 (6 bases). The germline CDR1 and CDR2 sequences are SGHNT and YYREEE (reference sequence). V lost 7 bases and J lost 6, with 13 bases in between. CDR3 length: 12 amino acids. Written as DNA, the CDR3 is TGTGCCAGCCGAACGGAGGGGGATGGCTACACCTTC. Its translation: CASRTEGDGYTF.

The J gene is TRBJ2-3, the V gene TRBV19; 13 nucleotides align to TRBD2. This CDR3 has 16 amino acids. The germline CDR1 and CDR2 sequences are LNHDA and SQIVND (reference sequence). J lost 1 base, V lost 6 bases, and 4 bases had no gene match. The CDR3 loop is CASSPGTSGGTDTQYF. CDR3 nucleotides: TGTGCCAGTAGCCCCGGGACTAGCGGGGGCACAGATACGCAGTATTTT. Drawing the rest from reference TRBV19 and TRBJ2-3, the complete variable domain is DGGITQSPKYLFRKEGQNVTLSCEQNLNHDAMYWYRQDPGQGLRLIYYSQIVNDFQKGDIAEGYSVSREKKESFPLTVTSAQKNPTAFYLCASSPGTSGGTDTQYFGPGTRLTVL.

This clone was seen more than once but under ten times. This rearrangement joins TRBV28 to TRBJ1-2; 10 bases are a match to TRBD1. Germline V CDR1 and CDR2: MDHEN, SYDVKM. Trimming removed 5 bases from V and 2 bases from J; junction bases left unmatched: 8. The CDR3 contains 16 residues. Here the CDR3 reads CASSTTGQGGNYGYTF. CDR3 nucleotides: TGTGCCAGCAGTACAACAGGACAGGGGGGCAACTATGGCTACACCTTC.

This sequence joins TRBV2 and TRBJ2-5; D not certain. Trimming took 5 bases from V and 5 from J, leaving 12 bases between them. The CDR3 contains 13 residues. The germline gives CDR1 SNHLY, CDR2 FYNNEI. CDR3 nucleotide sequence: TGTGCCAGCAGTAATAACCCTGGGGAGACCCAGTACTTC. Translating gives CASSNNPGETQYF.

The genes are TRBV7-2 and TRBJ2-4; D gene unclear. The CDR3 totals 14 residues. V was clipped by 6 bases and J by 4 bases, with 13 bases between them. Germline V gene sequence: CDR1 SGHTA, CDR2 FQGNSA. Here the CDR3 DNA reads TGTGCCAGCAGGTGGCAAGTCGGGAAAAACATTCAGTACTTC. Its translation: CASRWQVGKNIQYF.

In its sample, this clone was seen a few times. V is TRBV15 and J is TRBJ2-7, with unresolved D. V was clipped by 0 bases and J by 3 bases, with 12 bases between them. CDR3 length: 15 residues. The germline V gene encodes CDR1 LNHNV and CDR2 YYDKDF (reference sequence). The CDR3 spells CATSRDSHTRYEQYF. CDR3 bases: TGTGCCACCAGCAGAGATAGTCACACGCGCTACGAGCAGTACTTC.

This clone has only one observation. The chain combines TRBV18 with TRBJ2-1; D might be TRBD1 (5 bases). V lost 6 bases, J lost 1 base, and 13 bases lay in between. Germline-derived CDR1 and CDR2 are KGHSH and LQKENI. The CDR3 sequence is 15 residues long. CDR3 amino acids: CASSDSTGSYNEQFF. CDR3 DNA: TGTGCCAGCTCCGACTCCACAGGTTCCTACAATGAGCAGTTCTTC. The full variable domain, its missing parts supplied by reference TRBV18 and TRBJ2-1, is NAGVMQNPRHLVRRRGQEARLRCSPMKGHSHVYWYRQLPEEGLKFMVYLQKENIIDESGMPKERFSAEFPKEGPSILRIQQVVRGDSAAYFCASSDSTGSYNEQFFGPGTRLTVL.

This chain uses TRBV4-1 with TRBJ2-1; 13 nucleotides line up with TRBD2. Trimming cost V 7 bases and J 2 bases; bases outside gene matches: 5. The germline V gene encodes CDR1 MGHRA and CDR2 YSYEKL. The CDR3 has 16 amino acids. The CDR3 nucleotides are TGCGCCAGCAAAGGACTAGCGGGGGATGCCTACAATGAGCAGTTCTTC. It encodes CASKGLAGDAYNEQFF.

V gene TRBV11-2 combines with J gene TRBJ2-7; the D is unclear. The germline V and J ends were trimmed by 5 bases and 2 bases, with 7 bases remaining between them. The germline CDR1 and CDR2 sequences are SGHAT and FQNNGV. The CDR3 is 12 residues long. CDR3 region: CASSPLPYEQYF. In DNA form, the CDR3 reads TGTGCCAGCAGCCCCCTTCCCTACGAGCAGTACTTC.

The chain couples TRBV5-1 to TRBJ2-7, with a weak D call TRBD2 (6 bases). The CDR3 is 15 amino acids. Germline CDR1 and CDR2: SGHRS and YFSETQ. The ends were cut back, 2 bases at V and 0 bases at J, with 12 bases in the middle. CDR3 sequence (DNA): TGCGCCAGCAGCTTTCTAGCGCTAAGCTCCTACGAGCAGTACTTC. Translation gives CASSFLALSSYEQYF. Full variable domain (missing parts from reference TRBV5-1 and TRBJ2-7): KAGVTQTPRYLIKTRGQQVTLSCSPISGHRSVSWYQQTPGQGLQFLFEYFSETQRNKGNFPGRFSGRQFSNSRSEMNVSTLELGDSALYLCASSFLALSSYEQYFGPGTRLTVT.

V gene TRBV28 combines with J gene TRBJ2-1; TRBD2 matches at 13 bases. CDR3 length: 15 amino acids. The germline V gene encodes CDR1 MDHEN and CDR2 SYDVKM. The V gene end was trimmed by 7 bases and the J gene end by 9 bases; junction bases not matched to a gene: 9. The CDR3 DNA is TGTGCCAGCACGTTGGGACTAGCGGGGTTGGGTGAGCAGTTCTTC. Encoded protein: CASTLGLAGLGEQFF.

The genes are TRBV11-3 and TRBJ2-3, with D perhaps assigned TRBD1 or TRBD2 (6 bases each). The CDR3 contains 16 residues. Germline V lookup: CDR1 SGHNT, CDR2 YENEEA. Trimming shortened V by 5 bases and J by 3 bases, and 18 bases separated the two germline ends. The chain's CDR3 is CASSPTRGRLTDTQYF. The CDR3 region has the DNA TGTGCCAGCAGCCCCACACGGGGGCGCCTTACAGATACGCAGTATTTT.

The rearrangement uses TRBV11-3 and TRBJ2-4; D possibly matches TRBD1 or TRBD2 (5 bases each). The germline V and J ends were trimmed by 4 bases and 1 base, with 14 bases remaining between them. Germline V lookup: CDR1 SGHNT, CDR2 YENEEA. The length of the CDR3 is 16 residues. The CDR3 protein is CASSSGGTSAKNIQYF. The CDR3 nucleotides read TGTGCCAGCAGCTCTGGGGGAACAAGCGCCAAAAACATTCAGTACTTC.

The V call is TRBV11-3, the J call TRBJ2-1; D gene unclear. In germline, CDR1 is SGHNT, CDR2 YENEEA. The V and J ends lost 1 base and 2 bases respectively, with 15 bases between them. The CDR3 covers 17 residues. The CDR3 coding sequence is TGTGCCAGCAGCTTAGGCGGCTGGGAATTGACCTACAATGAGCAGTTCTTC. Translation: CASSLGGWELTYNEQFF.

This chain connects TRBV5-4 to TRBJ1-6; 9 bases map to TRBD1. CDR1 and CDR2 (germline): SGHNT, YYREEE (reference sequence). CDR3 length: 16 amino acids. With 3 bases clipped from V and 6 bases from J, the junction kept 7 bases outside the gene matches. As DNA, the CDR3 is TGTGCCAGCAGCTCCTTTGGACAGGGGCGTAATTCACCCCTCCACTTT. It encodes CASSSFGQGRNSPLHF.

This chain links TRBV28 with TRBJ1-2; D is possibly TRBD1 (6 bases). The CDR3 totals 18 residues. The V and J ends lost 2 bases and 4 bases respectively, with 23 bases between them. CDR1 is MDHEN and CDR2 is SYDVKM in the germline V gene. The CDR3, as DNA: TGTGCCAGCAGTTTACCCTCGAGAGGGGGGAGATTCGGCTATGGCTACACCTTC. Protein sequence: CASSLPSRGGRFGYGYTF.

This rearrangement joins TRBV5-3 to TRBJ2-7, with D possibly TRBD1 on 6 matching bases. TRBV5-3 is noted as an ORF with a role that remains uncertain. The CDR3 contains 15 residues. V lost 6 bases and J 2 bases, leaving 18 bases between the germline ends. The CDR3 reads CARKGDTLYTYEQYF. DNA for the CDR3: TGTGCCAGAAAGGGGGATACTCTTTACACCTACGAGCAGTACTTC.